This T cell receptor (beta chain) appears in the sequencing data of a study of T-cell memory formation after mild COVID-19 (dated by TCRdb to the early 2020s). The study in broad terms: TCR sequence clusters from the two donors were largely donor specific. Longitudinal TCRalpha and TCRbeta repertoire sequencing tracked T-cell clones expanding and contracting after mild COVID-19 in a couple of donors. The cohort comprised two young, previously healthy adult volunteers, one female and one male. What the research found in general, with its limitations: From day 15 to 85, contracting clones showed balanced CD4/CD8 phenotypes, whereas a second wave of clones that expanded from day 15 to 37 leaned towards CD4+. Some responding clones were detected in pre-infection memory, suggesting pre-existing cross-reactive memory T cells joined the SARS-CoV-2 response. Contracting CD4+ clones appeared mostly in the CM and EM memory subsets, whereas CD8+ clones were enriched in EMRA. The study covered only a couple of mild cases, and larger cohorts including severe cases with pre-infection samples were considered necessary. SARS-CoV-2 specificity of the second-wave clones peaking on day 37 was not confirmed.

The CDR3 has 19 amino acids, counting the end cysteine and phenylalanine. Only CDR3 DNA remains: 57 bases, in frame from the first base. CDR1 and CDR2 are drawn from the germline V gene: SGHTA, FQGNSA. V and J are truncated by 4 bases and 7 bases respectively, leaving an intervening sequence of 29 bases. TCRdb lists the instrument as Illumina NovaSeq 6000. TCRalpha and TCRbeta cDNA libraries were built by 5'RACE with constant-segment primers, adding sample barcodes and unique molecular identifiers. Trizol reagent was used to extract RNA from every sample. Libraries were amplified in two PCR steps, with a second sample barcode and Illumina TruSeq adapters added in the second step. Sequencing of the libraries was done on an Illumina NovaSeq, producing 2 x 150 bp paired-end reads. Concerning the study's data processing: Reads were demultiplexed and collapsed into UMI-guided consensus sequences with migec v1.2.7. Using mixcr v2.1.11, UMI consensuses were aligned to TRA and TRB V and J templates and then assembled into clonotypes. A clonotype was counted as expanded or contracted only when both edgeR and NoisET called the clonotype significant, with the noise models trained on biological replicates. For edgeR calls, a false discovery rate-adjusted p below 0.01 and a log2 fold-change threshold of 1 were applied. As an exploratory analysis of dynamics, max-normalized trajectories of the 1000 most abundant clonotypes were examined by PCA with hierarchical clustering. Separately sequenced CD4+ and CD8+ repertoires were used to assign a CD4 or CD8 phenotype to each responding clone. TCRdb reanalyzed the raw reads on its own, using fastp at Q25 for trimming and MiXCR for clone calling, and kept in-frame beta chains. Each entry is one CDR3 protein sequence, shown with its most common DNA and genes. These V and J calls rely on TCRdb rather than the paper's analysis. The sample yields tens of thousands of distinct CDR3 sequences; less than 8% were counted once. The ten top clones hold about 0.8% of the sample.

This clonotype was detected a few times. What this receptor recognizes is not known. No per-base quality is available; no much larger clone lies one base away. Ficoll-Paque density gradient centrifugation was the method used to isolate PBMCs. The specimen sequenced was PBMCs or a T cell subset sorted from them (not recorded which). This clonotype was obtained from an adult who had mild COVID-19 (a few samples of this study predate the infection). The sample titles of this study are shuffled in the database, so cell type and time point are left out. The V and J genes are TRBV7-2 and TRBJ2-1, with the D segment possibly TRBD1 or TRBD2, each aligning over 6 bases. The nucleotides read TGTGCCAGCAGCTCTCTCTGGGGCGGGATGGGGGCCCGAGGGAATGAGCAGTTCTTC. Its amino acids are CASSSLWGGMGARGNEQFF. With all but the CDR3 taken from the reference TRBV7-2 and TRBJ2-1 genes, the full variable domain is: GAGVSQSPSNKVTEKGKDVELRCDPISGHTALYWYRQSLGQGLEFLIYFQGNSAPDKSGLPSDRFSAERTGGSVSTLTIQRTQQEDSAVYLCASSSLWGGMGARGNEQFFGPGTRLTVL.